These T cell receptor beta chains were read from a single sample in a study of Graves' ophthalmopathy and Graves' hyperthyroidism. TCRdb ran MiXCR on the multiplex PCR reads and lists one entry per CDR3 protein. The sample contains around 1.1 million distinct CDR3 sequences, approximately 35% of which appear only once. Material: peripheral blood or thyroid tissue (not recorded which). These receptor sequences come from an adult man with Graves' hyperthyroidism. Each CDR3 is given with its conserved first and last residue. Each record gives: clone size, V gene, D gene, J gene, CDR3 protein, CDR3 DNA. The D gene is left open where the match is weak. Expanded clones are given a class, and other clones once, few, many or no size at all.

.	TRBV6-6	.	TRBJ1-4	CASSYSTGRGKLFF	TGTGCCAGCAGTTACTCGACGGGACGGGGAAAACTGTTTTTT
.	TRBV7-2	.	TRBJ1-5	CASSSTSGGETQHF	TGTGCCAGCAGCTCGACTAGCGGGGGGGAGACCCAGCATTTT
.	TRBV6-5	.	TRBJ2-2	CASSYQNQNTGDLFF	TGTGCCAGCAGTTACCAAAACCAGAACACCGGGGATCTGTTTTTT
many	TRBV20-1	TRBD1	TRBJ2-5	CSARGTGTGETQYF	TGCAGTGCTAGGGGGACAGGGACGGGGGAGACCCAGTACTTC
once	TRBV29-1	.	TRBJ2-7	CSVFFLREGNRGPSYEQYF	TGCAGCGTCTTTTTTTTGAGGGAGGGGAACAGGGGACCTTCCTACGAGCAGTACTTC
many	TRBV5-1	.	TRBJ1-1	CASSLPQRNTEAFF	TGCGCCAGCAGCTTGCCACAGAGGAACACTGAAGCTTTCTTT
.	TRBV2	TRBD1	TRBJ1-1	CASSESTNRGQRTEAFF	TGTGCCAGCAGTGAAAGTACGAACAGGGGACAGAGGACTGAAGCTTTCTTT
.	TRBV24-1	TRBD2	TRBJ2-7	CASRGTSGMLKYEQYF	TGTGCCAGCAGAGGGACTAGCGGGATGTTGAAGTACGAGCAGTACTTC
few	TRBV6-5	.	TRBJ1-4	CASSDRRNEKLFF	TGTGCCAGCAGTGACAGGCGGAATGAAAAACTGTTTTTT
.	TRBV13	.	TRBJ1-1	CASSLTWGPNTEAFF	TGTGCCAGCAGCTTAACTTGGGGGCCCAACACTGAAGCTTTCTTT
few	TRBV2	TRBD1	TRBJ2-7	CASGTTGTGKYEQYF	TGTGCCAGCGGGACTACCGGGACAGGGAAATACGAGCAGTACTTC
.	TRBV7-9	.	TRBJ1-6	CASSLSTERAPLHF	TGTGCCAGCAGCTTAAGCACAGAAAGGGCACCCCTCCACTTT
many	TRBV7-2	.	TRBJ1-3	CASSSWDGIGNTIYF	TGTGCCAGCAGCTCCTGGGACGGAATTGGAAACACCATATATTTT
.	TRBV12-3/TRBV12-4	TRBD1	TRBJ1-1	CASSRQGARSTEAFF	TGTGCCAGCAGTCGACAGGGGGCAAGGTCCACTGAAGCTTTCTTT
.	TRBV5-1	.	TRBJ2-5	CASSLSPYEETQYF	TGCGCCAGCAGCTTATCCCCCTACGAAGAGACCCAGTACTTC
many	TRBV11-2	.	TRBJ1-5	CASSLWEGQPQHF	TGTGCCAGCAGCTTATGGGAAGGTCAGCCCCAGCATTTT
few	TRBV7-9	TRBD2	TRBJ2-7	CASSSGLPFGVEQYF	TGTGCCAGCAGCTCGGGACTACCTTTTGGGGTCGAGCAGTACTTC
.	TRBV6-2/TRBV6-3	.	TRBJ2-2	CASSSLAGGELFF	TGTGCCAGCAGTTCACTAGCCGGCGGGGAGCTGTTTTTT
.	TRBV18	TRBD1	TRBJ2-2	CASSPDRGHTGELFF	TGTGCCAGCTCGCCGGACAGGGGGCACACCGGGGAGCTGTTTTTT
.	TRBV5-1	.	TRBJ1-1	CASSLTGGPMNTEAFF	TGCGCCAGCAGCTTGACGGGCGGACCGATGAACACTGAAGCTTTCTTT
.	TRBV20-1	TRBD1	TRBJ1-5	CSARGGTGNNQPQHF	TGCAGTGCTAGAGGCGGGACAGGCAACAATCAGCCCCAGCATTTT
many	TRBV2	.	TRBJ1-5	CASRDQSLSNQPQHF	TGTGCCAGCAGGGATCAAAGTCTTAGCAATCAGCCCCAGCATTTT
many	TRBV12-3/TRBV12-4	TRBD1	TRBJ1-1	CASRGTGHTEAFF	TGTGCCAGCAGAGGGACAGGGCACACTGAAGCTTTCTTT
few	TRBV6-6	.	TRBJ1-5	CASSLVGLNQPQHF	TGTGCCAGCAGTTTAGTCGGGCTCAATCAGCCCCAGCATTTT
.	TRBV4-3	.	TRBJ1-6	CASSQGRPYNSPLHF	TGCGCCAGCAGCCAAGGTCGGCCGTATAATTCACCCCTCCACTTT
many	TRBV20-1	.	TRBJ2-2	CSASEQGNTGELFF	TGCAGTGCTAGTGAACAAGGGAACACCGGGGAGCTGTTTTTT
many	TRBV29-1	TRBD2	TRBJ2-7	CSVGRTSGSYEQYF	TGCAGCGTTGGAAGGACTAGCGGCTCCTACGAGCAGTACTTC